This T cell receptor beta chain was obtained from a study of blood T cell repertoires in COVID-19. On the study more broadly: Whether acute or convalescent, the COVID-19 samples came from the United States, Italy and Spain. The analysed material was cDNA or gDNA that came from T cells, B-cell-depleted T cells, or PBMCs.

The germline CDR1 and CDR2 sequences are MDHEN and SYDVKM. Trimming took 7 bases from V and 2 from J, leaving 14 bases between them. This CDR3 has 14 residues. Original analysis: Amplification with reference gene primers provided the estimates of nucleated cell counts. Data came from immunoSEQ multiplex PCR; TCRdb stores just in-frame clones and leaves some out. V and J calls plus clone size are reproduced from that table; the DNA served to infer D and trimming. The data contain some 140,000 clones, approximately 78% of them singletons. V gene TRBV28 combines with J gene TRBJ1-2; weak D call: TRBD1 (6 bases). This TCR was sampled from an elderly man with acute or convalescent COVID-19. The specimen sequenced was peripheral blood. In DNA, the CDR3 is TGTGCCAGCAATGGGACACCGGGGAACTATGGCTACACCTTC. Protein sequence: CASNGTPGNYGYTF.